This T cell receptor (beta chain) was profiled in a study of T cells in Graves' hyperthyroidism and ophthalmopathy. At the level of the study: Peripheral blood was secured at the point of initial diagnosis, before any treatment. The study, taken as a whole, reports: The majority of expanded thyroid clonotypes above 0.001 also appeared in blood.

This clonotype was observed a few times. Antigen: not known. RNA transcripts served as the template for amplifying TCR beta CDR3 regions. The TCR CDR3 first-round RT-PCR relied on the HTBI primer set. TCRdb redid the calling of the multiplex PCR reads with MiXCR, one entry per CDR3 protein. The table shows some 200,000 distinct CDR3 sequences, with less than 20% occurring only once. Germline V gives CDR1 SGHTA, CDR2 FQGNSA. The CDR3 is made up of 17 amino acids. V trimming: 0 bases; J trimming: 3 bases; junction bases outside the gene matches: 10. When ophthalmopathy did not progress within 18 months, Graves' hyperthyroidism was considered stable. These patients, aged 18 to 65, had recently diagnosed hyperthyroidism lasting under 2 months.

The rearrangement links TRBV7-2 to TRBJ2-5; 7 nucleotides agree with TRBD2. The clonotype was recovered from a woman in her fifties or sixties with Graves' hyperthyroidism. The sequenced material came from blood. Here the CDR3 reads CASSLAPGLGGKETQYF. CDR3 DNA sequence: TGTGCCAGCAGCTTAGCCCCGGGACTGGGGGGGAAAGAGACCCAGTACTTC.